The 18 T cell receptor beta chains in this list originate from one sample, sequenced in a study of T cells and Merkel cell carcinoma outcomes. The protocol was immunoSEQ multiplex PCR, while the TCRdb copy is restricted to in-frame clones and leaves out a portion. The sample has thousands of clones; approximately 84% are singletons. Specimen: tumor tissue from Merkel cell carcinoma. The receptors originated from a human donor with Merkel cell carcinoma.

The CDR3 region has the DNA TGTGCCAGCAGTGAAAGTGGGGGTAACTATGGCTACACCTTC. It yields the protein CASSESGGNYGYTF. The chain employs TRBV27 and TRBJ1-2, with a possible D match to TRBD1 (5 bases). CDR3 size: 14 residues. Trimming cost V 5 bases and J 1 base, with 11 bases left between them. Germline V gene lookup returns CDR1 MNHEY and CDR2 SMNVEV (reference sequence).

This clone was recorded a few times. The chain combines TRBV6-4 with TRBJ2-5; D possibly corresponds to TRBD2 (6 bases). V was pared by 4 bases and J by 1 base, with 7 bases between. This CDR3 comprises 13 residues. CDR1 and CDR2 from the germline V gene are MRHNA and SNTAGT. Here the CDR3 reads CASSASAQETQYF. CDR3 in DNA: TGTGCCAGCAGTGCTAGCGCCCAAGAGACCCAGTACTTC.

This clone was seen only once. The DNA of the CDR3 is TGTGCCAGCAGTTTATCGGGACCCTACGGGGAGTTCTTC. As protein: CASSLSGPYGEFF. This rearrangement joins TRBV28 to TRBJ2-1; possibly TRBD1 or TRBD2 for D (5 bases each). V lost 1 base and J lost 14, with 15 bases in between. The CDR3 loop spans 13 amino acids. Germline CDR1 is MDHEN and CDR2 is SYDVKM.

To note about this clone: A much larger clone differs from this one at a single base, so this may be a read error. The chain is built from TRBV5-1 and TRBJ2-1; D remains ambiguous. Germline lookup yields CDR1 SGHRS and CDR2 YFSETQ. V shed 1 base and J shed 2 bases, with 4 bases lying between them. CDR3 size: 13 residues. CDR3 amino acids: CASSLTTYNEQFF. The CDR3, as DNA: TGCGCCAGCAGCTTGACAACCTACAATGAGCAGTTCTTC. Looking up the rest from reference TRBV5-1 and TRBJ2-1 gives the full variable domain: KAGVTQTPRYLIKTRGQQVTLSCSPISGHRSVSWYQQTPGQGLQFLFEYFSETQRNKGNFPGRFSGRQFSNSRSEMNVSTLELGDSALYLCASSLTTYNEQFFGPGTRLTVL.

This sequence joins TRBV2 and TRBJ1-6, with D tentatively TRBD1 (5 bases). Germline CDR1 and CDR2: SNHLY and FYNNEI. The V end lost 3 bases, the J end lost 7 bases, and 7 bases lay between the germline ends. The CDR3 is 13 amino acids. In nucleotides, the CDR3 is TGTGCCAGCAGTGACAGGGAGAATTCACCCCTCCACTTT. It encodes CASSDRENSPLHF.

The chain combines TRBV9 with TRBJ2-1; D call uncertain. Trimming cost V 0 bases and J 2 bases, with 6 bases left between them. CDR1 SGDLS and CDR2 YYNGEE come from the germline V gene. The CDR3 extends over 14 amino acids. CDR3 residues: CASSVDATYNEQFF. CDR3 DNA: TGTGCCAGCAGCGTAGACGCAACCTACAATGAGCAGTTCTTC.

V usage is TRBV28 and J usage is TRBJ1-1; no firm D call. Trimming stripped 4 bases from V and 0 bases from J, with 9 bases between. This CDR3 has 14 amino acids. Per germline, CDR1 MDHEN and CDR2 SYDVKM. CDR3 in DNA: TGTGCCAGCAGTTATAACTTCATGAACACTGAAGCTTTCTTT. Protein product: CASSYNFMNTEAFF.

The V gene is TRBV5-6, the J gene TRBJ2-6; tentatively, D is TRBD2 (6 bases). This CDR3 spans 16 amino acids. Trimming removed 4 bases from V and 2 bases from J, with 13 bases in between. Germline CDR1 and CDR2: SGHDT and YYEEEE. For the CDR3, the DNA is TGTGCCAGCAGCGGACTAAGGGAGGCTGGGGCCAACGTCCTGACTTTC. It is translated as CASSGLREAGANVLTF.

The chain uses TRBV18 and TRBJ1-5, with D perhaps matching TRBD1 (6 bases). Per the germline V gene, CDR1 is KGHSH and CDR2 is LQKENI. The CDR3 is 15 amino acids. Between the trimmed V and J ends, which lost 2 bases and 3 bases, there was a span of 11 bases. The CDR3 DNA reads TGTGCCAGCTCACCAAGGGGACAAATCAATCAGCCCCAGCATTTT. Its translation is CASSPRGQINQPQHF.

This clone appeared once. The rearrangement links TRBV7-9 to TRBJ2-3; TRBD2 aligns across 8 bases. V was pared by 0 bases and J by 5 bases, with 7 bases of the junction left unmatched. There are 16 residues in the CDR3. Germline-derived CDR1 and CDR2 are SEHNR and FQNEAQ (reference sequence). The CDR3 sequence: CASSLALAGRIDTQYF. The CDR3 region has the DNA TGTGCCAGCAGCTTAGCGTTAGCGGGAAGGATAGATACGCAGTATTTT.

V is TRBV7-8 and J is TRBJ1-6; D is unresolved. V dropped 5 bases and J dropped 5 bases, with 13 bases sitting between them. Germline V gene lookup returns CDR1 SGHVS and CDR2 FQNEAQ. The CDR3 covers 15 residues. CDR3 sequence: CASSPQDGDNSPLHF. As DNA, the CDR3 is TGTGCCAGCAGCCCCCAGGACGGTGATAATTCACCCCTCCACTTT.

The chain has TRBV27 and TRBJ2-1; D unresolved. Germline CDR1 MNHEY, CDR2 SMNVEV (reference sequence). The length of the CDR3 is 15 residues. V lost 5 bases and J lost 0, with 11 bases in between. The CDR3 DNA follows: TGTGCCAGCAGTCCCCTTCTGAGCTCCTACAATGAGCAGTTCTTC. Translating it yields CASSPLLSSYNEQFF.

CDR3 loop: CASSFQGEDYGYTF. In DNA form, the CDR3 reads TGTGCCAGCAGCTTCCAGGGGGAGGACTATGGCTACACCTTC. The chain couples TRBV7-8 to TRBJ1-2; 7 bases match TRBD1. Per the germline V gene, CDR1 is SGHVS and CDR2 is FQNEAQ. V lost 3 bases and J lost 3; bases outside the gene matches: 4. This CDR3 spans 14 amino acids.

The V gene is TRBV27, the J gene TRBJ2-7; 7 nucleotides agree with TRBD1. CDR1 is MNHEY and CDR2 is SMNVEV in the germline V gene (reference sequence). The CDR3 is 14 residues long. The ends lost 6 bases at V and 2 bases at J; junction bases unmatched: 7. CDR3 amino acids: CASSLDRAAYEQYF. The CDR3 DNA reads TGTGCCAGCAGCCTTGACAGGGCAGCCTACGAGCAGTACTTC.

This clone was observed once. The V call is TRBV5-1, the J call TRBJ2-7, with D possibly called TRBD1 or TRBD2 (6 bases each). The CDR3 has 12 residues. The ends were cut back, 3 bases at V and 12 bases at J, with 16 bases in the middle. The germline V gene encodes CDR1 SGHRS and CDR2 YFSETQ. DNA of the CDR3: TGCGCCAGCAGCTCGGGGGCAGGGTGGGCGTACTTC. This encodes CASSSGAGWAYF.

The gene calls are TRBV11-3 and TRBJ2-5; 7 bases fit TRBD2. Germline V gene sequence: CDR1 SGHNT, CDR2 YENEEA. The length of the CDR3 is 14 residues. V trimming: 5 bases; J trimming: 5 bases; junction bases outside the gene matches: 8. The CDR3 nucleotides are TGTGCCAGCAGCCTACCCGGGGGGTGGGAGACCCAGTACTTC. This encodes CASSLPGGWETQYF.

This chain joins TRBV5-6 and TRBJ1-5; perhaps TRBD1 as D (5 bases). CDR1 and CDR2 from the germline V gene are SGHDT and YYEEEE. V lost 4 bases, J lost 8 bases, and 16 bases lay in between. The CDR3 runs to 14 residues. The CDR3 here is CASSDGGGSKPQHF. In nucleotides, the CDR3 is TGTGCCAGCAGCGACGGTGGGGGTTCAAAGCCCCAGCATTTT.

DNA of the CDR3: TGTGCCAGCAGTGCTAGCGGGAGCTCCTACAATGAGCAGTTCTTC. Encoded protein: CASSASGSSYNEQFF. J is TRBJ2-1 and V is TRBV7-9; 10 bases agree with TRBD2. V shed 6 bases and J 0 bases; nucleotides not matched to a gene: 2. The germline CDR1 and CDR2 sequences are SEHNR and FQNEAQ (reference sequence). This CDR3 spans 15 amino acids. The full variable domain, its missing parts supplied by reference TRBV7-9 and TRBJ2-1, is DTGVSQNPRHKITKRGQNVTFRCDPISEHNRLYWYRQTLGQGPEFLTYFQNEAQLEKSRLLSDRFSAERPKGSFSTLEIQRTEQGDSAMYLCASSASGSSYNEQFFGPGTRLTVL.